This section outlines one T cell receptor beta chain sequence together with its context. Its specificity is unknown. This specimen belongs to a study of cytomegalovirus exposure and HLA in healthy donors. Study-level points and caveats: Cytomegalovirus association was listed for about 170 TCR beta chains. Per a prior analysis, the majority of TCR beta V segments were productive roughly 87% or roughly 30% of the time.

Between the trimmed V and J ends, which lost 5 bases and 3 bases, there was a span of 14 bases. The CDR3 runs to 13 residues. Germline loops: CDR1 GTSNPN, CDR2 SVGIG (reference sequence). A multiplex PCR was run with 60 Vbeta primers and 13 Jbeta primers. Measured with immunoSEQ multiplex PCR; TCRdb has only the in-frame clones, and not every one. The profile shows tens of thousands of clones, around 62% of them singletons. This chain joins TRBV30 and TRBJ2-7; maybe TRBD1 (6 bases). The material sequenced was PBMCs. This TCR was recovered from a young woman in good health and CMV-seropositive. The CDR3 DNA reads TGTGCCTGGGGGCCGGGACACTACTACGAGCAGTACTTC. Translated, it gives CAWGPGHYYEQYF. The full variable domain, rest sourced from reference TRBV30 and TRBJ2-7, is SQTIHQWPATLVQPVGSPLSLECTVEGTSNPNLYWYRQAAGRGLQLLFYSVGIGQISSEVPQNLSASRPQDRQFILSSKKLLLSDSGFYLCAWGPGHYYEQYFGPGTRLTVT.